Listed below are T cell receptor beta chains from one sample, sequenced in a study of OX40 agonist ivuxolimab in advanced cancers. TCRdb's copy holds only in-frame clones and misses some; the assay was immunoSEQ multiplex PCR. The sample has approximately 71,000 clones; 65% to 85% are singletons. This specimen consisted of CD4+ or CD8+ T cells sorted from blood, obtained in a trial of the OX40 agonist ivuxolimab. These receptors originate from an adult with an advanced solid tumor such as melanoma, head and neck, liver or kidney cancer. Both conserved end residues are part of each CDR3. The order of the fields is J gene, V gene, clone size, D gene, CDR3 protein, CDR3 DNA. The D gene is left open where the match is weak. Some rows mark clone size as missing; the rest say once, few, many or name a class of expanded clone.

>TRBJ1-2|TRBV5-1|-|-
CASSTGADYGYTF
TGCGCCAGCAGCACCGGGGCGGACTATGGCTACACCTTC
>TRBJ2-7|TRBV14|-|TRBD1
CASSPLDRDEQYF
TGTGCCAGCAGCCCCCTGGACAGGGACGAGCAGTACTTC
>TRBJ1-5|TRBV5-5|-|-
CASSLSRVGDQPQHF
TGTGCCAGCAGCTTGAGCCGGGTAGGAGATCAGCCCCAGCATTTT
>TRBJ2-5|TRBV7-6|-|-
CASSSRTGQETQYF
TGTGCCAGCAGCTCCCGGACGGGACAAGAGACCCAGTACTTC
>TRBJ2-1|TRBV7-2|-|TRBD2
CASPGGGYWEQFF
TGTGCCAGCCCTGGGGGGGGGTACTGGGAGCAGTTCTTC
>TRBJ2-1|TRBV7-8|-|-
CASSLAGGGYEQFF
TGTGCCAGCAGCTTAGCGGGGGGCGGCTATGAGCAGTTCTTC
>TRBJ1-6|TRBV7-9|-|-
CASSLVNSPLHF
TGTGCCAGCAGCTTGGTTAATTCACCCCTCCACTTT
>TRBJ1-5|TRBV6-1|-|-
CASSESGGGVVNQPQHF
TGTGCCAGCAGTGAATCGGGAGGGGGGGTGGTAAATCAGCCCCAGCATTTT
>TRBJ2-1|TRBV2|few|-
CASRPGVGWKFF
TGTGCCAGCAGGCCAGGCGTCGGTTGGAAGTTCTTC
>TRBJ2-7|TRBV10-3|-|-
CAITGGPGHNEQYF
TGTGCCATCACCGGGGGACCCGGCCACAACGAGCAGTACTTC
>TRBJ1-6|TRBV7-6|-|TRBD1
CASSLEQGNSPLHF
TGTGCCAGCAGCTTAGAACAGGGGAATTCACCCCTCCACTTT
>TRBJ2-3|TRBV5-1|-|-
CASSLAGQGLETDTQYF
TGCGCCAGCAGCTTGGCCGGGCAAGGGTTGGAGACAGATACGCAGTATTTT
>TRBJ1-1|TRBV7-9|-|-
CASSLMQMGPEAFF
TGTGCCAGCAGCTTAATGCAGATGGGCCCTGAAGCTTTCTTT
>TRBJ1-4|TRBV6-4|-|TRBD1
CASSLSPGQGSEKLFF
TGTGCCAGCAGCCTATCACCGGGACAGGGGAGTGAAAAACTGTTTTTT
>TRBJ1-1|TRBV2|-|-
CASSEVAQGVAFF
TGTGCCAGCAGTGAAGTAGCCCAGGGAGTAGCTTTCTTT
>TRBJ2-7|TRBV6-5|once|TRBD1
CASRAPGTGTYEQYF
TGTGCCAGCAGAGCCCCCGGGACAGGGACCTACGAGCAGTACTTC
>TRBJ2-7|TRBV27|-|-
CASRPTKWGELYEQYF
TGTGCCAGCAGACCGACTAAATGGGGTGAATTGTACGAGCAGTACTTC
>TRBJ2-2|TRBV7-3|-|TRBD2
CASSLPSGGTGELFF
TGTGCCAGCAGCTTACCTAGCGGGGGAACCGGGGAGCTGTTTTTT
>TRBJ2-1|TRBV7-2|-|-
CASSPTGRGFYNEQFF
TGTGCCAGCAGCCCAACAGGTCGGGGTTTCTACAATGAGCAGTTCTTC
>TRBJ2-5|TRBV7-2|-|-
CASTPPTGAVRETQYF
TGTGCCAGCACCCCTCCTACGGGGGCAGTTCGAGAGACCCAGTACTTC
>TRBJ2-5|TRBV7-2|-|-
CASSPIGLARQETQYF
TGTGCCAGCAGCCCTATCGGCCTAGCGAGACAAGAGACCCAGTACTTC
>TRBJ1-2|TRBV5-1|-|-
CASSSAGTTGSYTF
TGCGCCAGCAGCTCCGCCGGGACAACAGGCAGCTACACCTTC
>TRBJ1-1|TRBV7-2|-|-
CASSSDRNTEAFF
TGTGCCAGCAGCTCCGACAGAAACACTGAAGCTTTCTTT
>TRBJ1-5|TRBV19|few|-
CASSIDRGGVQPQHF
TGTGCCAGTAGTATAGATCGAGGAGGGGTTCAGCCCCAGCATTTT
>TRBJ2-2|TRBV7-9|-|-
CASSFLNQDGELFF
TGTGCCAGCAGCTTTCTCAACCAGGACGGGGAGCTGTTTTTT
>TRBJ2-5|TRBV6-1|once|TRBD1
CASRANAGGVGTQYF
TGTGCCAGCAGAGCAAACGCAGGGGGCGTGGGGACCCAGTACTTC
>TRBJ1-1|TRBV18|-|-
CASSPAGTAGGNTEAFF
TGTGCCAGCTCGCCCGCCGGGACCGCCGGGGGCAACACTGAAGCTTTCTTT
>TRBJ1-5|TRBV27|-|TRBD1
CASSSRTGANQPQHF
TGTGCCAGCAGTTCCCGCACAGGGGCGAATCAGCCCCAGCATTTT
>TRBJ1-6|TRBV28|-|-
CASSGLNSPLHF
TGTGCCAGCTCAGGGTTAAACTCACCCCTCCACTTT
>TRBJ1-5|TRBV5-1|-|TRBD1
CASSLGQGGQPQHF
TGCGCCAGCAGCTTGGGACAGGGCGGGCAGCCCCAGCATTTT
>TRBJ2-3|TRBV7-3|-|-
CASSFDTTTDTQYF
TGTGCCAGCAGCTTCGACACTACCACAGATACGCAGTATTTT
>TRBJ1-5|TRBV19|-|TRBD1
CASSPSDRGEYSNQPQHF
TGTGCCAGTAGTCCGAGCGACAGGGGGGAATATAGCAATCAGCCCCAGCATTTT
>TRBJ2-1|TRBV18|-|TRBD1
CASSLYRDSPNEQFF
TGTGCCAGCTCACTTTACCGGGACAGCCCTAATGAGCAGTTCTTC
>TRBJ2-6|TRBV19|-|TRBD2
CASSLQGVAGGPGANVLTF
TGTGCCAGTAGTCTCCAAGGGGTTGCGGGGGGGCCTGGGGCCAACGTCCTGACTTTC
>TRBJ2-6|TRBV2|-|-
CASSGQFLSGANVLTF
TGTGCCAGCAGTGGACAGTTTCTCTCTGGGGCCAACGTCCTGACTTTC
>TRBJ2-1|TRBV25-1|-|TRBD2
CASSALAGGNGEQFF
TGTGCCAGCAGTGCACTAGCGGGAGGGAATGGTGAGCAGTTCTTC
>TRBJ2-1|TRBV7-6|-|TRBD1
CASSRTGEQFF
TGTGCCAGCAGCCGGACAGGGGAGCAGTTCTTC
>TRBJ1-1|TRBV7-3|-|-
CASSLTPQDTEAFF
TGTGCCAGCAGCTTAACTCCGCAAGACACTGAAGCTTTCTTT
>TRBJ2-3|TRBV7-7|-|TRBD1
CASSPRQGGITDTQYF
TGTGCCAGCAGCCCCCGACAGGGGGGAATCACAGATACGCAGTATTTT
>TRBJ2-3|TRBV5-8|-|-
CASSRTGDTQYF
TGTGCCAGCAGCAGGACTGGAGATACGCAGTATTTT
>TRBJ1-1|TRBV5-1|-|-
CASSFGTLNTEAFF
TGCGCCAGCAGCTTCGGGACACTAAATACTGAAGCTTTCTTT
>TRBJ2-2|TRBV7-2|-|-
CASSLNLAAGELFF
TGTGCCAGCAGCTTAAATCTAGCTGCCGGGGAGCTGTTTTTT
>TRBJ1-2|TRBV27|-|TRBD1
CASLDRVWGYTF
TGTGCCAGCCTCGACAGGGTTTGGGGCTACACCTTC
>TRBJ1-3|TRBV30|-|-
CAWSLERSGNTIYF
TGTGCCTGGAGTCTGGAGCGGTCAGGAAACACCATATATTTT
>TRBJ2-1|TRBV5-1|-|TRBD2
CASSLKAGWNEQFF
TGCGCCAGCAGCTTGAAAGCGGGATGGAATGAGCAGTTCTTC
>TRBJ1-2|TRBV12-5|few|-
CASGLDSHYGYTF
TGTGCTAGTGGTTTGGACAGCCACTATGGCTACACCTTC